This TCR beta chain is from a study of Graves' ophthalmopathy and Graves' hyperthyroidism. Transcripts of RNA were the source for amplifying TCR beta CDR3 regions. An opening RT-PCR round employed HTBI primers and preceded a second-round multiplex PCR. A single record per CDR3 protein comes from TCRdb applying MiXCR to the multiplex PCR reads. Among about 590,000 distinct CDR3 sequences listed, about 40% were seen once. The V end was cut by 0 bases, the J end by 0 bases, with 10 bases between. The CDR3 is made up of 15 amino acids. The germline V gene encodes CDR1 SGHRS and CDR2 YFSETQ. As regards this clonotype: Its antigen is not known. A read error may be the cause here, since a much bigger clone is one base away.

Regarding the study as a whole: In separating ophthalmopathy from stable hyperthyroidism, a 13-signature model achieved 85% to 90% sensitivity and 75% to 84% specificity. The blood repertoire also included most expanded thyroid clonotypes above 0.001 frequency.

The authors enrolled newly diagnosed hyperthyroidism patients aged 18 to 65 with under 2 months' duration. Orbital computed tomography and thyroid ultrasound, along with TRAb, serum thyroxine and clinical symptoms, underpinned diagnosis. The clonotype comes from an adult man with Graves' hyperthyroidism. The V gene is TRBV5-1, the J gene TRBJ2-7; D unresolved. The sample was peripheral blood or thyroid tissue (not recorded which). CDR3 coding DNA: TGCGCCAGCAGCTTGGTCAGTACGAGCTCCTACGAGCAGTACTTC. Translating it yields CASSLVSTSSYEQYF.